The source of this T cell receptor (beta chain) is a study of PD-L1 blockade in urothelial cancer. On the study more broadly: When patients started atezolizumab in about 2014, it was given at 1,200 mg intravenously every 3 weeks. In the patient group, most of the roughly 30 were males with bladder-origin urothelial cancer. T cell content in blood samples showed a median of 141,255.

From germline, CDR1 is MNHNY and CDR2 SVGAGI (reference sequence). The CDR3 is 16 residues long. V was trimmed by 7 bases and J by 1 base, leaving 17 bases between them. Documented time point: peripheral blood 6 weeks after treatment start. Sequencing used immunoSEQ multiplex PCR; TCRdb keeps in-frame clones, though not all of them. Here the sample spans around 46,000 clones, approximately 90% being singletons. V gene TRBV6-6 combines with J gene TRBJ2-1; D perhaps matches TRBD1 (6 bases). This receptor was obtained from a man between 60 and 75 years old with urothelial cancer. The sequencing here drew on PBMCs, taken around atezolizumab (anti-PD-L1) treatment. CDR3 protein: CASTPPGASSYNEQFF. The CDR3 DNA reads TGTGCCAGCACCCCCCCAGGGGCCTCTTCCTACAATGAGCAGTTCTTC.